This TCR beta chain was identified in a study of siplizumab effects on memory and regulatory T cells. TCRdb's copy holds only in-frame clones and misses some; the assay was immunoSEQ multiplex PCR. The data hold about 69,000 clones, with about 90% observed a single time. Germline V lookup: CDR1 LNHDA, CDR2 SQIVND (reference sequence). Germline trimming cut 1 base from V and 2 bases from J; bases unmatched to any gene: 2. This CDR3 has 15 residues. This chain joins TRBV19 and TRBJ2-1, with 7 nucleotides matching TRBD2. The sequenced material came from Tregs sorted from blood. The clonotype originates from a human donor in good health. The CDR3 loop is CASSIGGSPYNEQFF. Here the CDR3 DNA reads TGTGCCAGTAGTATAGGCGGGAGCCCCTACAATGAGCAGTTCTTC.